The next 15 T cell receptor beta chains were all read from a single sample in a study of blood T cell repertoires in COVID-19. Method: immunoSEQ multiplex PCR; TCRdb's copy keeps in-frame clones and lacks some. The repertoire holds approximately 210,000 clones, with around 80% as singletons. The sample comprised PBMCs or T cells enriched from blood (not recorded which). The origin of the receptors is a man in his forties who had recovered from COVID-19.

This chain connects TRBV9 to TRBJ2-1; D is unresolved. The CDR3 totals 15 residues. The V end was cut by 2 bases, the J end by 1 base, with 10 bases between. Per germline, CDR1 SGDLS and CDR2 YYNGEE. This chain's CDR3 is CASSVLGLSYNEQFF. CDR3 sequence (DNA): TGTGCCAGCAGCGTTCTCGGTTTATCCTACAATGAGCAGTTCTTC.

V gene TRBV10-3 combines with J gene TRBJ2-1, with D possibly TRBD1 on 7 matching bases. CDR1 ENHRY and CDR2 SYGVKD come from the germline V gene. The CDR3 sequence is 15 residues long. The V end was cut by 4 bases, the J end by 10 bases, with 20 bases between. CDR3 sequence reads: CAISVRDSPNSEQFF. CDR3 sequence (DNA): TGTGCCATCAGTGTGCGGGACAGCCCCAATTCAGAGCAGTTCTTC.

This clone occurred a few times. The chain employs TRBV28 and TRBJ1-6; the D is unclear. The CDR3 sequence is 14 residues long. Trimming shortened V by 2 bases and J by 10 bases, and 12 bases separated the two germline ends. The V gene's germline CDR1 is MDHEN and CDR2 SYDVKM. The CDR3 DNA reads as TGTGCCAGCAGTTTAAGTGCCTTGCGATCACCCCTCCACTTT. As protein: CASSLSALRSPLHF.

This chain links TRBV5-1 with TRBJ2-6; D gene ambiguous. V was shortened by 5 bases and J by 1 base, with 7 bases between the two germline ends. The CDR3 spans 14 residues. Germline lookup yields CDR1 SGHRS and CDR2 YFSETQ. Here the CDR3 reads CASRTGSGANVLTF. In DNA form, the CDR3 reads TGCGCCAGCAGAACCGGGTCTGGGGCCAACGTCCTGACTTTC. The full variable domain, with the rest looked up from reference TRBV5-1 and TRBJ2-6, is KAGVTQTPRYLIKTRGQQVTLSCSPISGHRSVSWYQQTPGQGLQFLFEYFSETQRNKGNFPGRFSGRQFSNSRSEMNVSTLELGDSALYLCASRTGSGANVLTFGAGSRLTVL.

The chain combines TRBV29-1 with TRBJ2-3, with 7 bases lining up with TRBD2. This CDR3 is 16 amino acids long. J was trimmed by 3 bases and V by 4 bases; bases with no gene match: 13. Germline V CDR1 and CDR2: SQVTM, ANQGSEA. DNA of the CDR3: TGCAGCGTTGTGGTTTGGGCTAGCGGAGGAACAGATACGCAGTATTTT. Amino acids: CSVVVWASGGTDTQYF.

This clone was observed a single time. The J gene is TRBJ2-5, the V gene TRBV5-4, with TRBD2 identical over 8 bases. This CDR3 is 14 amino acids long. Germline-derived CDR1 and CDR2 are SGHNT and YYREEE (reference sequence). V lost 4 bases and J lost 5; bases outside the gene matches: 7. CDR3 sequence reads: CASSPTGGGETQYF. For the CDR3, the DNA is TGTGCCAGCAGCCCTACCGGCGGGGGGGAGACCCAGTACTTC.

The chain couples TRBV2 to TRBJ1-5; maybe TRBD1 (5 bases). V lost 1 base and J 6 bases, leaving 10 bases between the germline ends. The CDR3 loop spans 14 amino acids. CDR1 SNHLY and CDR2 FYNNEI come from the germline V gene. The CDR3: CASSEGRGSQPQHF. CDR3 DNA: TGTGCCAGCAGTGAAGGGAGGGGAAGTCAGCCCCAGCATTTT. Based on the CDR3 plus reference TRBV2 and TRBJ1-5, the full variable domain is EPEVTQTPSHQVTQMGQEVILRCVPISNHLYFYWYRQILGQKVEFLVSFYNNEISEKSEIFDDQFSVERPDGSNFTLKIRSTKLEDSAMYFCASSEGRGSQPQHFGDGTRLSIL.

As DNA, the CDR3 is TGTGCCAGCAGCTCGAGACAGGGGAGGGGGAATGAAAAACTGTTTTTT. It codes for CASSSRQGRGNEKLFF. J is TRBJ1-4 and V is TRBV7-9; 8 nucleotides align to TRBD1. Germline lookup yields CDR1 SEHNR and CDR2 FQNEAQ (reference sequence). The J segment lost 5 bases and the V segment lost 4 bases, leaving 9 bases of the junction unmatched. This CDR3 is built from 16 residues.

The table lists this clone with a count of one. This rearrangement joins TRBV9 to TRBJ2-7; 7 positions agree with TRBD1. Germline-derived CDR1 and CDR2 are SGDLS and YYNGEE. This CDR3 has 14 residues. V lost 3 bases to trimming and J lost 5 bases; unmatched junction nucleotides: 8. Here the CDR3 DNA reads TGTGCCAGCAGCGCGGCAGGGGGTAGGAACGAGCAGTACTTC. This gives the protein CASSAAGGRNEQYF. The full variable domain, with the rest looked up from reference TRBV9 and TRBJ2-7, is DSGVTQTPKHLITATGQRVTLRCSPRSGDLSVYWYQQSLDQGLQFLIQYYNGEERAKGNILERFSAQQFPDLHSELNLSSLELGDSALYFCASSAAGGRNEQYFGPGTRLTVT.

V is TRBV29-1 and J is TRBJ1-4, with 7 bases fitting TRBD1. CDR3 length: 13 amino acids. In germline, CDR1 is SQVTM, CDR2 ANQGSEA. V trimming: 6 bases; J trimming: 4 bases; junction bases outside the gene matches: 5. CDR3 in amino acids: CSVSTGHNEKLFF. The CDR3 DNA reads TGCAGCGTCTCGACAGGGCATAATGAAAAACTGTTTTTT.

The rearrangement links TRBV28 to TRBJ1-6, with D possibly matching TRBD1 (5 bases). The germline gives CDR1 MDHEN, CDR2 SYDVKM. The CDR3 covers 16 residues. Trimming cost V 5 bases and J 9 bases, with 20 bases left between them. The DNA of the CDR3 is TGTGCCAGCAGTGCATACGACGGGGGAAACGGTTCACCCCTCCACTTT. Residues: CASSAYDGGNGSPLHF.

V and J are TRBV12-3 or TRBV12-4 and TRBJ1-5; 7 positions agree with TRBD1. CDR3 length: 13 amino acids. V dropped 3 bases and J dropped 7; count of bases not matched to a gene: 3. CDR3 nucleotides: TGTGCCAGCAGTTTCCAGGGGGACCAGCCCCAGCATTTT. Protein sequence: CASSFQGDQPQHF.

V gene TRBV9 combines with J gene TRBJ2-6; unclear D gene. The germline V gene has CDR1 SGDLS and CDR2 YYNGEE. Trimming removed 0 bases at V and 1 base at J, with 5 bases between. The CDR3 sequence is 15 residues long. The CDR3 here is CASSVARSGANVLTF. The CDR3 DNA reads as TGTGCCAGCAGCGTAGCTCGTTCTGGGGCCAACGTCCTGACTTTC.

This clone was seen just once. The chain couples TRBV6-5 to TRBJ1-5, with D maybe TRBD1 (6 bases). The ends were cut back, 6 bases at V and 3 bases at J, with 12 bases in the middle. The CDR3 is made up of 14 amino acids. Looked up from germline, CDR1 is MNHEY and CDR2 is SVGAGI. The CDR3 protein is CASRVTGLNQPQHF. In nucleotides, the CDR3 is TGTGCCAGCAGAGTCACAGGGCTCAATCAGCCCCAGCATTTT.

The chain links TRBV5-5 to TRBJ2-7; 7 nucleotides line up with TRBD2. There are 15 residues in the CDR3. J gave up 0 bases and V 4 bases, and 7 bases lay outside the gene matches. From germline, CDR1 is SGHKS and CDR2 YYEKEE (reference sequence). The CDR3 loop reads CASSAGATSSYEQYF. The CDR3 DNA is TGTGCCAGCAGCGCGGGAGCGACGAGCTCCTACGAGCAGTACTTC.